This T cell receptor beta chain derives from a study of CD8+ T cells in alopecia areata. The sample holds a few counts of this clone. Its matching antigen is unknown. This sample's treatment: oral pan-JAK inhibitor, 5-10 mg twice daily. Extracted RNA was reverse transcribed, and the resulting cDNA served as sequencing template. Using immunoSEQ multiplex PCR, the repertoire was profiled, and TCRdb retains in-frame clones only, with some absent. Among under 150,000 clones listed, 56% were seen once. Study findings and constraints: Mice gave a clearer picture of TCR sharing than patients did, possibly for HLA-related reasons.

The sequence derives from a human donor with alopecia areata. This material consisted of CD4+ T cells sorted from blood, taken at week 24, from a patient treated with tofacitinib.

In DNA, the CDR3 is TGTGCCAGCTCACTATATCATCAGGCAAGCGGTGATGAAAAACTGTTTTTT. This translates into CASSLYHQASGDEKLFF. The chain couples TRBV18 to TRBJ1-4, with D hard to call. The V gene's germline CDR1 is KGHSH and CDR2 LQKENI. The V gene lost 4 bases and the J gene lost 6 bases, with 21 bases spanning the gap. The CDR3 has 17 residues.